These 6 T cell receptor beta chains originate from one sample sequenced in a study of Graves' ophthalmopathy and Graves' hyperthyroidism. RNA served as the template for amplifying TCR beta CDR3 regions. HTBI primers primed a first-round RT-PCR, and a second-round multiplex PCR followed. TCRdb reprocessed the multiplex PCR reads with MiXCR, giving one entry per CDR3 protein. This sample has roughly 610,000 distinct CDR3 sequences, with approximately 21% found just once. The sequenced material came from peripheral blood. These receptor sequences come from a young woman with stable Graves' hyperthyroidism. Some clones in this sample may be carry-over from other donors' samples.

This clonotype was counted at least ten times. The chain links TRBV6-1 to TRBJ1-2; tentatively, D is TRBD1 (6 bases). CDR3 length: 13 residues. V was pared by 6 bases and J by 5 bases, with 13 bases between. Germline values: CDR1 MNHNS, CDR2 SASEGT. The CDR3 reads CASSPNTGYGYTF. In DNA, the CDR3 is TGTGCCAGCAGCCCAAATACAGGGTATGGCTACACCTTC.

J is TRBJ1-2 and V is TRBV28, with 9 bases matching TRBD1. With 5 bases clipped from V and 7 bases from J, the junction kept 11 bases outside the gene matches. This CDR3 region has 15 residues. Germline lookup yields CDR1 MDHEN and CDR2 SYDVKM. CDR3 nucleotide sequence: TGTGCCAGCAGTGCCACCGGGACAGGGATGATTGGCTACACCTTC. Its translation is CASSATGTGMIGYTF.

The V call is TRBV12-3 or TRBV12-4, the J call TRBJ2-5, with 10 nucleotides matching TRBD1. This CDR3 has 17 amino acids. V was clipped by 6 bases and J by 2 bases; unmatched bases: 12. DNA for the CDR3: TGTGCCAGCAGCCGATCCTGGGACAGGGGTTTACAAGAGACCCAGTACTTC. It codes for CASSRSWDRGLQETQYF.

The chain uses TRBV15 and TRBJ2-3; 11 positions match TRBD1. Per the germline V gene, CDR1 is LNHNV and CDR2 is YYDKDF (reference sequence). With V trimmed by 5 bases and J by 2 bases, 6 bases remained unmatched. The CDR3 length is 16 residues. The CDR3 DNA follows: TGTGCCACCAGCGGAAGGACAGGGGGCGTCACAGATACGCAGTATTTT. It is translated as CATSGRTGGVTDTQYF.

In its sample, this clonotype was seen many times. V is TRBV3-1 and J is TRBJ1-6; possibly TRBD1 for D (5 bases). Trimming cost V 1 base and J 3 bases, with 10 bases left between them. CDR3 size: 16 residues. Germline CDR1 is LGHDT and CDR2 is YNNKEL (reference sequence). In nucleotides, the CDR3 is TGTGCCAGCAGCCAAGGGTCGGGACTCTATAATTCACCCCTCCACTTT. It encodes CASSQGSGLYNSPLHF. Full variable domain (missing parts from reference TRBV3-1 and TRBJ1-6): DTAVSQTPKYLVTQMGNDKSIKCEQNLGHDTMYWYKQDSKKFLKIMFSYNNKELIINETVPNRFSPKSPDKAHLNLHINSLELGDSAVYFCASSQGSGLYNSPLHFGNGTRLTVT.

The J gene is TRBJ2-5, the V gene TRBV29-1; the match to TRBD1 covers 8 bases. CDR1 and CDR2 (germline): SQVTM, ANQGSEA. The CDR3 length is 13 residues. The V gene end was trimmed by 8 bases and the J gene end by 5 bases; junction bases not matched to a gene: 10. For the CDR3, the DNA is TGCAGCCTCTTGACAGGGGATGGTGAGACCCAGTACTTC. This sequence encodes CSLLTGDGETQYF.